This T cell receptor beta chain was profiled in a study of beta chain features in type 1 diabetes. Via CD45RO/CCR7/CD25/CD127/CD95/CD27, cells of the CD4+ naive, central memory, regulatory and stem cell-like memory subsets were sorted. General observations from the study: A greater similarity of naive, central memory and Treg TCRB repertoires was seen among patients than among healthy donors. Within each of all four CD4+ subsets, Type 1 diabetes patients had TCRB CDR3s that were moderately but significantly shorter.

Expressed TCRB transcripts were sequenced because the isolated RNA had all been reverse transcribed beforehand. Libraries were prepared by immunoSEQ multiplex PCR; TCRdb keeps only in-frame clonotypes and omits some of them. The table has about 160,000 clones, 8.5% to 10% seen once. Germline CDR1 SGHTA, CDR2 FQGTGA. The CDR3 is 16 amino acids. V was clipped by 1 base and J by 0 bases, with 11 bases between them. As for this clone: Antigen specificity is unknown.

The V call is TRBV7-3, the J call TRBJ2-3; TRBD2 is a possible D gene (5 bases). The specimen sequenced was central memory CD4+ T cells from blood. This sequence originates from a woman under 40 with type 1 diabetes. CDR3 nucleotide sequence: TGTGCCAGCAGCTTAAAGGGCGGGTTTAGCACAGATACGCAGTATTTT. Translated: CASSLKGGFSTDTQYF.